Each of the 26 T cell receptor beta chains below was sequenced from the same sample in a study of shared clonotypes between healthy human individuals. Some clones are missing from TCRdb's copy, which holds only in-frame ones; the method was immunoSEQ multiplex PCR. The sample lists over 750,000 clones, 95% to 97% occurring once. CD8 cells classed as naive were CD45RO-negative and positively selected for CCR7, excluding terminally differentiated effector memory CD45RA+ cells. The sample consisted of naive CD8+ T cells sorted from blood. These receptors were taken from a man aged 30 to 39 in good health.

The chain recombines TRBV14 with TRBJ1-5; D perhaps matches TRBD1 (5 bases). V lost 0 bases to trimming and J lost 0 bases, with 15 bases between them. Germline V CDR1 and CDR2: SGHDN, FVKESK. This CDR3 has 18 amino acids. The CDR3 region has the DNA TGTGCCAGCAGCCAAGATCTTCAGGGCAGAGATAGCAATCAGCCCCAGCATTTT. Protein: CASSQDLQGRDSNQPQHF.

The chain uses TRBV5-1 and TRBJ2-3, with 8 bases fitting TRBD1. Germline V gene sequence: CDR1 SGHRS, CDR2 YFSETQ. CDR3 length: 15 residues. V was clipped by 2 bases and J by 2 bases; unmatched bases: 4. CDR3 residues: CASSFRDRNTDTQYF. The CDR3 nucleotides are TGCGCCAGCAGCTTTAGGGACAGGAACACAGATACGCAGTATTTT.

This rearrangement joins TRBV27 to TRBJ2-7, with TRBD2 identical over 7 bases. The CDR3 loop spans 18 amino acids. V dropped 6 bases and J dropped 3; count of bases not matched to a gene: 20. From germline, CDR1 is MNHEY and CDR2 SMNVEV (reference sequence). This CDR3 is CASRSLSSAAGDFYEQYF. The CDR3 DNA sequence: TGTGCCAGCAGATCACTTAGTTCCGCGGCGGGAGACTTCTACGAGCAGTACTTC.

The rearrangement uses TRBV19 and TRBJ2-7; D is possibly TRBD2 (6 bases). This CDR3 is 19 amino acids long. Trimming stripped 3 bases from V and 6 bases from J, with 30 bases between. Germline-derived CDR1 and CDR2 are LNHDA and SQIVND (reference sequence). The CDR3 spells CASSIQFGSLKALGSEQYF. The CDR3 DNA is TGTGCCAGTAGTATTCAGTTTGGCAGTTTAAAGGCCCTCGGGAGCGAGCAGTACTTC.

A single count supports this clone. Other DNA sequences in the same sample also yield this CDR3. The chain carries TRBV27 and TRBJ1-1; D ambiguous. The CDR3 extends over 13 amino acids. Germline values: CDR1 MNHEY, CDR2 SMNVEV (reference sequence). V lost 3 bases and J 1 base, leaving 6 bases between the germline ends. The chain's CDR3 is CASSLGGNTEAFF. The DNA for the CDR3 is TGTGCCAGCAGTTTGGGAGGGAACACTGAAGCTTTCTTT.

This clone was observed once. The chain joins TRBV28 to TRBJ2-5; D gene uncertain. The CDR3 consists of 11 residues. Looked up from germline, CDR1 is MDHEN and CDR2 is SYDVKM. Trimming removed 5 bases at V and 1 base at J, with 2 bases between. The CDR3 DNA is TGTGCCAGCAGTCGCCAAGAGACCCAGTACTTC. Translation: CASSRQETQYF.

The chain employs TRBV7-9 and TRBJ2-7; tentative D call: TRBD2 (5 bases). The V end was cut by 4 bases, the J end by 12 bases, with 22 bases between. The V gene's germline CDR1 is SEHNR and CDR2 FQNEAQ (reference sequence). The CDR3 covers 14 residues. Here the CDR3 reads CASSSQTTTPESYF. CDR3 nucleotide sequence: TGTGCCAGCAGCTCCCAGACTACGACTCCGGAGTCGTACTTC.

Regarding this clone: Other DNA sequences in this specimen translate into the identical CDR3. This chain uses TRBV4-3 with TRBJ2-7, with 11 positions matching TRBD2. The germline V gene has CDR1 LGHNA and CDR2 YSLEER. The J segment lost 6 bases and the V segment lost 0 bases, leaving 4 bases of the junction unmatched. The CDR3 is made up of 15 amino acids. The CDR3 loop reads CASSQDRLAGGEQYF. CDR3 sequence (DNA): TGCGCCAGCAGCCAAGATAGGCTAGCGGGAGGCGAGCAGTACTTC.

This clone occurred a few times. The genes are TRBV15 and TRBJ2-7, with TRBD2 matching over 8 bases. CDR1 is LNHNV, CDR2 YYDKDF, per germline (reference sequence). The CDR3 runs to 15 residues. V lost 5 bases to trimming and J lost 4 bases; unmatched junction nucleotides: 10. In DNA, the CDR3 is TGTGCCACCAGCCCGGCGGGGGGCGCGGCGTACGAGCAGTACTTC. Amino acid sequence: CATSPAGGAAYEQYF.

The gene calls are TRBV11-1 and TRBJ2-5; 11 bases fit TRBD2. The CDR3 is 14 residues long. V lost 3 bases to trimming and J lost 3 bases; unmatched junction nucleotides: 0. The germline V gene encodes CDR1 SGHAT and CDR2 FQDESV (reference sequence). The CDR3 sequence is CASSLGLAEETQYF. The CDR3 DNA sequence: TGTGCCAGCAGCTTGGGACTAGCGGAAGAGACCCAGTACTTC.

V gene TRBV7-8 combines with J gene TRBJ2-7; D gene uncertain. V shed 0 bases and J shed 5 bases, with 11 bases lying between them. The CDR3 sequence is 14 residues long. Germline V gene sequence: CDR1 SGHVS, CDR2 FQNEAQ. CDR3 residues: CASSLAPIGHEQYF. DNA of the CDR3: TGTGCCAGCAGCTTAGCCCCTATCGGACACGAGCAGTACTTC. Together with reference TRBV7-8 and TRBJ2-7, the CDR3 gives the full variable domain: GAGVSQSPRYKVAKRGQDVALRCDPISGHVSLFWYQQALGQGPEFLTYFQNEAQLDKSGLPSDRFFAERPEGSVSTLKIQRTQQEDSAVYLCASSLAPIGHEQYFGPGTRLTVT.

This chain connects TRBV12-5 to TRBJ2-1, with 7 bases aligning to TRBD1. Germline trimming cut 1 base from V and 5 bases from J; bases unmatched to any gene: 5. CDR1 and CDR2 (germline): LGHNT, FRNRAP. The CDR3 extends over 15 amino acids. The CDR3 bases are TGTGCTAGTGGTTTGGGACAGGGCCGAGACAATGAGCAGTTCTTC. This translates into CASGLGQGRDNEQFF.

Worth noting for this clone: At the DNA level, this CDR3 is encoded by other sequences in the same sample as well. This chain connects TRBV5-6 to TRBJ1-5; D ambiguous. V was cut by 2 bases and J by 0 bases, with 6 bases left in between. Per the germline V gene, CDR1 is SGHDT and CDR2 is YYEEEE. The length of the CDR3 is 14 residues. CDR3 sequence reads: CASSLQNSNQPQHF. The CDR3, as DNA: TGTGCCAGCAGCTTACAGAATAGCAATCAGCCCCAGCATTTT.

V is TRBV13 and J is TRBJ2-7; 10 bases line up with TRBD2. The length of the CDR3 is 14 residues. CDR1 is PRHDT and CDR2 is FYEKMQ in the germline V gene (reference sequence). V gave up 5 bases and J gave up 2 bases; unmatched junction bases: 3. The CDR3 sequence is CASSPTSGTYEQYF. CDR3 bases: TGTGCCAGCAGCCCTACTAGCGGGACCTACGAGCAGTACTTC.

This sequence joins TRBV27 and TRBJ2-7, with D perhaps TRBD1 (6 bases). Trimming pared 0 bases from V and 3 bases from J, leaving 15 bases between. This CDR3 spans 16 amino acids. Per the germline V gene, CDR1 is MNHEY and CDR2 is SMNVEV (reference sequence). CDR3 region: CASSLSLRQVHYEQYF. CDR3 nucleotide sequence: TGTGCCAGCAGTTTATCGCTGAGACAGGTCCACTACGAGCAGTACTTC.

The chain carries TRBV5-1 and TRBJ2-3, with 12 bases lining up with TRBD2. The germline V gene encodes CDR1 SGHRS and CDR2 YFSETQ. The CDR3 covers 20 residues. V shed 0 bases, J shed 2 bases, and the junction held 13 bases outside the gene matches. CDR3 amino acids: CASSLVVTSGSIRNTDTQYF. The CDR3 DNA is TGCGCCAGCAGCTTGGTAGTGACTAGCGGGAGTATCCGTAACACAGATACGCAGTATTTT.

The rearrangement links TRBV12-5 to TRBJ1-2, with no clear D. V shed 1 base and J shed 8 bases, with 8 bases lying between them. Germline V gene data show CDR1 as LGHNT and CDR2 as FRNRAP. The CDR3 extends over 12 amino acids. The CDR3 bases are TGTGCTAGTGGTTTGGCACCAACGGGCTACACCTTC. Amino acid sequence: CASGLAPTGYTF.

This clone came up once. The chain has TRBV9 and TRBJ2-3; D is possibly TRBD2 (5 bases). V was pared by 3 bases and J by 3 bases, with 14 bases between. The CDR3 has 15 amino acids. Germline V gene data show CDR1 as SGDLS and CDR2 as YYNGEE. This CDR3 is CASSDPDGMTDTQYF. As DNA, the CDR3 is TGTGCCAGCAGCGACCCAGACGGGATGACAGATACGCAGTATTTT.

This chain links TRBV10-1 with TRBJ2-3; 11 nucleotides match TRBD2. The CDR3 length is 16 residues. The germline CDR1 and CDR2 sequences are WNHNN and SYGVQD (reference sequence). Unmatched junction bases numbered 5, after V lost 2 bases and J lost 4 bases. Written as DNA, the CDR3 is TGCGCCAGCAGTGAGGTCCTAGCGGGAGGAGCAGATACGCAGTATTTT. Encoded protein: CASSEVLAGGADTQYF.

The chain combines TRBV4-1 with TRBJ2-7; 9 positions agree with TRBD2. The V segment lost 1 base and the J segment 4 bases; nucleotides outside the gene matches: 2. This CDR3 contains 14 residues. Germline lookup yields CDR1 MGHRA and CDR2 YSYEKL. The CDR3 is CASSQVAGDYEQYF. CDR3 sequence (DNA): TGCGCCAGCAGCCAAGTAGCGGGAGATTACGAGCAGTACTTC.

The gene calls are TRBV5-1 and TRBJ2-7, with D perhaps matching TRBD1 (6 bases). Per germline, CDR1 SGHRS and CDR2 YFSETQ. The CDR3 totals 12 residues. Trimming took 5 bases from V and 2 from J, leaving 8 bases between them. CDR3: CASRDRTYEQYF. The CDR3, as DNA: TGCGCCAGCAGAGACAGGACCTACGAGCAGTACTTC. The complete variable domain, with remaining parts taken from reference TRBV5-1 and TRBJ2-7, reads KAGVTQTPRYLIKTRGQQVTLSCSPISGHRSVSWYQQTPGQGLQFLFEYFSETQRNKGNFPGRFSGRQFSNSRSEMNVSTLELGDSALYLCASRDRTYEQYFGPGTRLTVT.

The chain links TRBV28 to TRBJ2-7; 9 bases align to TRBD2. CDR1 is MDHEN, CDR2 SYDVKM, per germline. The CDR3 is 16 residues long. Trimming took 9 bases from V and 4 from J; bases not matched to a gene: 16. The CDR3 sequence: CASTSNRAGGRYEQYF. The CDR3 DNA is TGTGCCAGTACATCCAATCGGGCGGGAGGGCGGTACGAGCAGTACTTC.

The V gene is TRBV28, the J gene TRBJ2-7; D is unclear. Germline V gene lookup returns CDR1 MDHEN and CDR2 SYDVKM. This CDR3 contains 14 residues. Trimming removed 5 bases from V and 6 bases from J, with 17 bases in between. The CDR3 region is CASSLVATLREQYF. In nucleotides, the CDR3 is TGTGCCAGCAGTCTGGTGGCGACTCTCCGCGAGCAGTACTTC.

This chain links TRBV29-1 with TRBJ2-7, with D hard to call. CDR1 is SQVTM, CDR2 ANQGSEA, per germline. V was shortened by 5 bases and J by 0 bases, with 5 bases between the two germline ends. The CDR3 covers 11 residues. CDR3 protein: CSVSISYEQYF. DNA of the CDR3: TGCAGCGTTTCTATCTCCTACGAGCAGTACTTC.

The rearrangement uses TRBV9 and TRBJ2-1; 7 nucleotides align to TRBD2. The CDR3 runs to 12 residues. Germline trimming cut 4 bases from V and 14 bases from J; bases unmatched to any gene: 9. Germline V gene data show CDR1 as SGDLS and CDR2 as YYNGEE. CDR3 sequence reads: CASSPGGSEKFF. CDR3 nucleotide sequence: TGTGCCAGCAGCCCCGGGGGGAGCGAGAAGTTCTTC.

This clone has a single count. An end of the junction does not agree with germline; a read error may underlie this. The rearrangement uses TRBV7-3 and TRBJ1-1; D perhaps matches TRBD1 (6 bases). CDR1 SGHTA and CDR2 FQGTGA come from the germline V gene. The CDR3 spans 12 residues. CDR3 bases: TGTGCCAGCAGCATGCCTTCCGGGACACCTGTCTTT. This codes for CASSMPSGTPVF.